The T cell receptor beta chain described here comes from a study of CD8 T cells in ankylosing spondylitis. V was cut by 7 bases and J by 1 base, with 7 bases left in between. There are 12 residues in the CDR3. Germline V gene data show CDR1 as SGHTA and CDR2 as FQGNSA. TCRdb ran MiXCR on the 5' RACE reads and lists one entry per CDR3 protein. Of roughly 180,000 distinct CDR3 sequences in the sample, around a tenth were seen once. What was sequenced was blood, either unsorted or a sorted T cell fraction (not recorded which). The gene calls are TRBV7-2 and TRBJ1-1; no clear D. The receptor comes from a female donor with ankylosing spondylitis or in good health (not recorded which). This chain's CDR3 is CASNLGNTEAFF. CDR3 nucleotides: TGTGCCAGCAACCTCGGGAACACTGAAGCTTTCTTT.